These T cell receptor beta chains were read from a single sample in a study of blood T cell repertoires in COVID-19. Produced via immunoSEQ multiplex PCR; TCRdb's table is partial and in-frame only. This sample has roughly 50,000 clones, with 75% to 85% found just once. Sequenced input: peripheral blood. Source of these receptors: a man aged 35 to 55 with acute or convalescent COVID-19. Each CDR3 is given with its conserved first and last residue. A D gene is named only where the DNA matches it firmly. Size is omitted from some rows. Given values are once, few, many or a class for expanded clones.

abundance	d_gene	j_gene	v_gene	CDR3aa	CDR3nt
.	.	TRBJ1-2	TRBV7-2	CASSLTPGPPHGYTF	TGTGCCAGCAGCCTCACCCCGGGTCCCCCTCATGGCTACACCTTC
.	.	TRBJ1-6	TRBV7-8	CASSSNWGGFAYNSPLHF	TGTGCCAGCAGCTCCAACTGGGGGGGGTTCGCCTATAATTCACCCCTCCACTTT
.	.	TRBJ2-4	TRBV24-1	CATSDLGLQNGGIQYF	TGTGCCACCAGTGATTTAGGACTGCAAAACGGAGGCATTCAGTACTTC
.	TRBD1	TRBJ1-2	TRBV12-3/TRBV12-4	CASSRDSYGYTF	TGTGCCAGCAGTCGGGACAGTTATGGCTACACCTTC
.	TRBD2	TRBJ2-5	TRBV5-1	CASSPAGTSEETQYF	TGCGCCAGCAGCCCTGCCGGGACTAGCGAAGAGACCCAGTACTTC
once	TRBD2	TRBJ2-7	TRBV5-1	CASSLTSGGSYEQYF	TGCGCCAGCAGCTTGACTAGCGGGGGTTCCTACGAGCAGTACTTC
.	.	TRBJ1-5	TRBV18	CASSSIGGARQPQHF	TGTGCCAGCTCATCAATAGGGGGAGCGAGGCAGCCCCAGCATTTT
.	TRBD1	TRBJ1-2	TRBV6-2/TRBV6-3	CASSRPGQGNYGYTF	TGTGCCAGCAGTCGACCGGGACAGGGTAACTATGGCTACACCTTC
.	TRBD1	TRBJ2-1	TRBV5-5	CASSPGGQAYNEQFF	TGTGCCAGCAGCCCCGGGGGACAGGCTTACAATGAGCAGTTCTTC
.	.	TRBJ1-6	TRBV7-2	CASSFRDYNSPLHF	TGTGCCAGCAGCTTTAGGGACTACAATTCACCCCTCCACTTT
.	TRBD1	TRBJ1-5	TRBV2	CASSLQGPNQPQHF	TGTGCCAGCAGTTTACAGGGGCCGAATCAGCCCCAGCATTTT
.	.	TRBJ2-5	TRBV6-5	CASQRADRAGETQYF	TGTGCCAGCCAGAGAGCGGATCGGGCTGGGGAGACCCAGTACTTC
.	.	TRBJ1-1	TRBV5-1	CASSFSSGPGTEAFF	TGCGCCAGCAGCTTTTCATCAGGGCCAGGAACTGAAGCTTTCTTT
.	.	TRBJ1-1	TRBV22-1	CPGSAVKSGNTEAFF	TGTCCTGGGAGCGCAGTCAAATCGGGGAACACTGAAGCTTTCTTT
.	TRBD1	TRBJ1-3	TRBV7-3	CASSQGAGSGNTIYF	TGTGCCAGCAGCCAGGGGGCGGGTTCTGGAAACACCATATATTTT
.	.	TRBJ2-6	TRBV7-2	CASSLQGGANVLTF	TGTGCCAGCAGCCTACAGGGTGGGGCCAACGTCCTGACTTTC
.	TRBD1	TRBJ1-2	TRBV18	CASSPDRKDGYTF	TGTGCCAGCTCACCGGACAGGAAGGATGGCTACACCTTC
.	.	TRBJ1-1	TRBV7-9	CASSLLSGYTEAFF	TGTGCCAGCAGCTTACTATCAGGATACACTGAAGCTTTCTTT
once	.	TRBJ1-5	TRBV4-1	CASSRGISGRFIYSNQPQHF	TGCGCCAGCAGCCGGGGTATCAGCGGTCGATTCATTTATAGCAATCAGCCCCAGCATTTT
.	TRBD1	TRBJ2-3	TRBV9	CASSVVGTGNAQYF	TGTGCCAGCAGCGTAGTTGGGACAGGGAACGCGCAGTATTTT
few	.	TRBJ1-1	TRBV4-1	CASSQTQTVNTEAFF	TGCGCCAGCAGCCAGACGCAGACAGTGAACACTGAAGCTTTCTTT
.	.	TRBJ1-5	TRBV3-1/TRBV3-2	CASSQRTANQPQHF	TGTGCCAGCAGCCAGAGGACAGCCAATCAGCCCCAGCATTTT